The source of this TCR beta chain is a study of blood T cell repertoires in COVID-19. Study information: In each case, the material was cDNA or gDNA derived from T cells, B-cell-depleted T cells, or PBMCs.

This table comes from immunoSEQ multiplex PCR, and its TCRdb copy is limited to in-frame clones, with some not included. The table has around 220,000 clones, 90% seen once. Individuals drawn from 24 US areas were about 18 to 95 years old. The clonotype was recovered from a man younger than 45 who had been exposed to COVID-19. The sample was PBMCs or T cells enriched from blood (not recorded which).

CDR3 nucleotides: TGTGCCAGCAGCCCCGTTGGAGGAGAGCAGTACTTC. Protein product: CASSPVGGEQYF. V is TRBV7-2 and J is TRBJ2-7, with a weak D call TRBD2 (5 bases). In germline, CDR1 is SGHTA, CDR2 FQGNSA. The V end was cut by 5 bases, the J end by 7 bases, with 12 bases between. The CDR3 sequence is 12 residues long. Full variable domain (rest looked up from reference TRBV7-2 and TRBJ2-7): GAGVSQSPSNKVTEKGKDVELRCDPISGHTALYWYRQSLGQGLEFLIYFQGNSAPDKSGLPSDRFSAERTGGSVSTLTIQRTQQEDSAVYLCASSPVGGEQYFGPGTRLTVT.